This entry concerns a single T cell receptor (beta chain). What it binds is not known. The table came from immunoSEQ multiplex PCR; TCRdb's copy has only in-frame clones and leaves some out. This table holds some 140,000 clones, 90% found once. The CDR3 contains 15 residues. Germline V CDR1 and CDR2: MNHEY, SVGAGI. Trimming took 5 bases from V and 0 from J; bases not matched to a gene: 4. This sample is drawn from a study of T cell responses to AZD1222 COVID-19 vaccine. The study, taken as a whole, reports: Possibly, clonal diversity was underestimated; donors were largely white British and included more females.

This sequence originates from an adult in good health. The sample was peripheral blood, taken on day 0 of AZD1222 vaccination. V is TRBV6-5 and J is TRBJ2-3, with 8 bases lining up with TRBD2. CDR3 sequence: CASSQLAASTDTQYF. The DNA of the CDR3 is TGTGCCAGCAGTCAACTAGCGGCTAGCACAGATACGCAGTATTTT.